Listed here is a single TCR beta chain. Its antigen is not identified. Sequenced by immunoSEQ multiplex PCR; TCRdb stores in-frame clones only, minus some. The table lists around 150,000 clones, more than 85% of them singletons. Second-dose schedules of about 4 or about 12 weeks were combined. CDR1 is SGHNT, CDR2 YENEEA, per germline. The CDR3 is 16 residues long. J was trimmed by 8 bases and V by 1 base; bases with no gene match: 7. The sample belongs to a study of T cell responses to AZD1222 COVID-19 vaccine. Study results and limitations: Nearly half of the spike-specific TCRs reportedly recognize variant regions that carry no mutations. Repertoires were sampled only after the peak T cell response. The sample set comprised mostly white British donors with more females, and clonal diversity was possibly underestimated.

The sequence derives from an adult who received the AZD1222 COVID-19 vaccine. This rearrangement joins TRBV11-3 to TRBJ2-1; TRBD2 aligns across 11 bases. This sample comprised peripheral blood, obtained 28 days after the second AZD1222 dose. The DNA for the CDR3 is TGTGCCAGCAGCTTAGGTACTAGCGGGAGAGGGGATGAGCAGTTCTTC. Its protein is CASSLGTSGRGDEQFF.